The next 5 T cell receptor beta chains were all read from a single sample in a study of T-cell memory formation after mild COVID-19. TCRdb re-derived calls from the 5' RACE reads in MiXCR, one entry per CDR3 protein. Found here are approximately 210,000 distinct CDR3 sequences, around 27% of them singletons; the top ten hold over 9.5%. The material sequenced was PBMCs or a T cell subset sorted from them (not recorded which). These receptors were obtained from an adult woman who had mild COVID-19 (a few samples of this study predate the infection). Cell type and time point are not known.

This clonotype was observed a handful of times. The chain has TRBV7-8 and TRBJ2-1; 7 nucleotides match TRBD2. CDR1 is SGHVS, CDR2 FQNEAQ, per germline. The ends lost 5 bases at V and 6 bases at J; junction bases unmatched: 4. CDR3 length equals 13 residues. CDR3 region: CASSGRTSNEQFF. As DNA, the CDR3 is TGTGCCAGCAGCGGAAGGACTAGCAATGAGCAGTTCTTC.

The chain has TRBV6-1 and TRBJ1-4; no reliable D call. V lost 8 bases and J lost 6, with 13 bases in between. The CDR3 is 13 amino acids. In germline, CDR1 is MNHNS, CDR2 SASEGT. CDR3 nucleotide sequence: TGTGCCAGCCTAAGAGACACGTATGAAAAACTGTTTTTT. Protein product: CASLRDTYEKLFF.

The chain recombines TRBV28 with TRBJ2-7; D gene unclear. Germline lookup yields CDR1 MDHEN and CDR2 SYDVKM. Trimming took 7 bases from V and 0 from J, leaving 7 bases between them. This CDR3 is built from 12 residues. Here the CDR3 DNA reads TGTGCCAGCAACGTGGCCTCCTACGAGCAGTACTTC. Translated: CASNVASYEQYF.

This clonotype has only a few counts. The rearrangement links TRBV2 to TRBJ2-3; perhaps TRBD2 as D (6 bases). The CDR3 length is 14 residues. From germline, CDR1 is SNHLY and CDR2 FYNNEI. V lost 5 bases, J lost 1 base, and 10 bases lay in between. In DNA, the CDR3 is TGTGCCAGCAGTACGGGACTGCGCACAGATACGCAGTATTTT. This sequence encodes CASSTGLRTDTQYF.

This clonotype was counted only a few times. The rearrangement joins TRBV11-3 to TRBJ2-7; unclear D gene. CDR1 and CDR2 from the germline V gene are SGHNT and YENEEA. The CDR3 consists of 16 residues. V was pared by 0 bases and J by 0 bases, with 12 bases between. The CDR3 loop is CASSLDPGTSSYEQYF. The CDR3 DNA reads as TGTGCCAGCAGCTTAGATCCGGGTACGAGCTCCTACGAGCAGTACTTC.